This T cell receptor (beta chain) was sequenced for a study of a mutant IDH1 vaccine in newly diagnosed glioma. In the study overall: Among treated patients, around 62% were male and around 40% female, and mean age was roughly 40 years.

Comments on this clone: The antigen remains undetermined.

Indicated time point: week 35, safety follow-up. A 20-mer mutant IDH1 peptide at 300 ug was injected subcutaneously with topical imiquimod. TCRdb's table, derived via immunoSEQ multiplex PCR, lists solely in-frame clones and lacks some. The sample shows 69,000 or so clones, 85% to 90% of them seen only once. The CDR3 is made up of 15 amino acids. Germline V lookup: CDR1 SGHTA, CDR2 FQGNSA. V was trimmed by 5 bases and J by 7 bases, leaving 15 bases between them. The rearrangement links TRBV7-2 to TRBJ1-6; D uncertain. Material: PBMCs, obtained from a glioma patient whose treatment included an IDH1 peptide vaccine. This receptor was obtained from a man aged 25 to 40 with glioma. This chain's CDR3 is CASSRQAANNSPLHF. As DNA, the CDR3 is TGTGCCAGCAGCCGCCAGGCCGCGAACAATTCACCCCTCCACTTT.